This TCR beta chain was identified in a study of shared clonotypes between healthy human individuals. This clone came up a few times. Method: immunoSEQ multiplex PCR; TCRdb's copy keeps in-frame clones and lacks some. In the table there are about 1 million clones, under 80% of which are singletons. The CDR3 is 16 residues long. The germline V and J ends were trimmed by 6 bases and 3 bases, with 18 bases remaining between them. The germline V gene encodes CDR1 LGHNT and CDR2 FRNRAP. The rearrangement uses TRBV12-5 and TRBJ2-1; tentatively, D is TRBD1 (6 bases). The source of this sequence is a man in his late teens or twenties in good health. What was sequenced was memory CD4+ T cells sorted from blood. Subset: CD45RA-negative fraction. For the CDR3, the DNA is TGTGCTAGTGGACTGGGACAAAACACCTACTACAATGAGCAGTTCTTC. Its translation is CASGLGQNTYYNEQFF.